This T cell receptor beta chain was captured by sequencing in a study of regulatory T cells in long-lasting Graves disease. According to the study, TCR beta libraries were built with iRepertoire HTBI primers and CDR3-region Arm-PCR. TCRdb analysed the multiplex PCR reads with MiXCR anew, one entry per CDR3 protein. The sample lists approximately 350,000 distinct CDR3 sequences; 15% to 20% were seen once. V was clipped by 7 bases and J by 6 bases, with 9 bases between them. Looked up from germline, CDR1 is ENHRY and CDR2 is SYGVKD. This CDR3 contains 12 residues. Time point of the sample: newly diagnosed GD, antithyroid drugs for less than 3 months. The TCR library used RNA extracted from PBMCs. The patients included were those that came from an endocrinology department in Xi'an, China. Another study also made use of these data, one on T cells in Graves' hyperthyroidism and ophthalmopathy.

This specimen was peripheral blood mononuclear cells (PBMCs), taken at new diagnosis, from a patient treated with antithyroid drugs. This chain joins TRBV10-3 and TRBJ1-4; D possibly corresponds to TRBD1 (6 bases). The receptor's source is a woman younger than 35 with Graves disease. The CDR3 sequence is CAIKGVDEKLFF. The CDR3 DNA reads as TGTGCCATCAAGGGGGTGGATGAAAAACTGTTTTTT.